This is a list of T cell receptor beta chains from one sample in a study of cytomegalovirus exposure and HLA in healthy donors. Repertoires were generated with immunoSEQ multiplex PCR, while TCRdb's copy carries only in-frame clones and drops some. The sample carries some 120,000 clones, roughly 83% recorded once. The sample consisted of PBMCs. Source of these receptors: a man in his thirties or forties in good health and CMV-seropositive. CDR3s include the opening cysteine and the closing phenylalanine or tryptophan. Each record gives: J gene, clone size, V gene, D gene, CDR3 DNA, CDR3 protein. A D gene is named only where the DNA matches it firmly. Clone size is given for some rows only: seen once, a few or many times, or a class if the clone is expanded.

j_call: TRBJ2-5; clone_size: -; v_call: TRBV29-1; d_call: -; cdr3_nt: TGCAGCGTTGAAAACGGGCACCGGGGGACCCAGTACTTC; cdr3_aa: CSVENGHRGTQYF
j_call: TRBJ1-6; clone_size: -; v_call: TRBV7-3; d_call: TRBD1; cdr3_nt: TGTGCCAGCAGCTTATCGGGACAGGGGGTTTCACCCCTCCACTTT; cdr3_aa: CASSLSGQGVSPLHF
j_call: TRBJ1-2; clone_size: -; v_call: TRBV11-2; d_call: TRBD1; cdr3_nt: TGTGCCAGCAGGCAATTTGGGACAGGAGTGCACTATGGCTACACCTTC; cdr3_aa: CASRQFGTGVHYGYTF
j_call: TRBJ2-5; clone_size: -; v_call: TRBV6-5; d_call: TRBD2; cdr3_nt: TGTGCCAGCAGTCGGACTAGAAAAGAGACCCAGTACTTC; cdr3_aa: CASSRTRKETQYF
j_call: TRBJ2-2; clone_size: -; v_call: TRBV7-9; d_call: TRBD2; cdr3_nt: TGTGCCAGCAGCCCTCTCCTAGCGGGGTACGGTACCGGGGAGCTGTTTTTT; cdr3_aa: CASSPLLAGYGTGELFF
j_call: TRBJ2-7; clone_size: -; v_call: TRBV5-4; d_call: TRBD1; cdr3_nt: TGTGCCAGCAGCTTGGGGACAGGGGCCCAGCTTACCTACGAGCAGTACTTC; cdr3_aa: CASSLGTGAQLTYEQYF
j_call: TRBJ1-1; clone_size: -; v_call: TRBV4-3; d_call: TRBD1; cdr3_nt: TGCGCCAGCAGTCAAGGGCCGGGACAGGGCACTGAAGCTTTCTTT; cdr3_aa: CASSQGPGQGTEAFF
j_call: TRBJ1-1; clone_size: -; v_call: TRBV6-6; d_call: -; cdr3_nt: TGTGCCAGCAGTTACTTTCAGGGCGCCACTGAAGCTTTCTTT; cdr3_aa: CASSYFQGATEAFF
j_call: TRBJ1-2; clone_size: -; v_call: TRBV5-5; d_call: -; cdr3_nt: TGTGCCAGCAGCTTGGAAGTTGAGGGGGGGCACTATGGCTACACCTTC; cdr3_aa: CASSLEVEGGHYGYTF
j_call: TRBJ2-5; clone_size: -; v_call: TRBV5-1; d_call: -; cdr3_nt: TGCGCCAGCACCGGCGGGAACCAAGAGACCCAGTACTTC; cdr3_aa: CASTGGNQETQYF
j_call: TRBJ1-1; clone_size: -; v_call: TRBV28; d_call: -; cdr3_nt: TGTGCCAGCAGTTTTGGCGGGGCGGGGGTAAACACTGAAGCTTTCTTT; cdr3_aa: CASSFGGAGVNTEAFF
j_call: TRBJ1-2; clone_size: -; v_call: TRBV2; d_call: -; cdr3_nt: TGTGCCAGCAGTGAACAGGAATTTTATGGCTACACCTTC; cdr3_aa: CASSEQEFYGYTF
j_call: TRBJ2-7; clone_size: -; v_call: TRBV7-9; d_call: -; cdr3_nt: TGTGCCAGCAGCTTAGCGGGAGGAGCCGCGCAGTACTTC; cdr3_aa: CASSLAGGAAQYF
j_call: TRBJ1-2; clone_size: -; v_call: TRBV10-3; d_call: TRBD1; cdr3_nt: TGTGCCATCGGGGACTCGGGACAGGGGGGCTATGGCTACACCTTC; cdr3_aa: CAIGDSGQGGYGYTF
j_call: TRBJ1-2; clone_size: -; v_call: TRBV4-3; d_call: -; cdr3_nt: TGCGCCAGCAGCCAAGATGCGTTCGGGGGGTACTATGGCTACACCTTC; cdr3_aa: CASSQDAFGGYYGYTF
j_call: TRBJ2-7; clone_size: few; v_call: TRBV19; d_call: -; cdr3_nt: TGTGCCAGTAGTATAGTTCAGGGAAACGAGCAGTACTTC; cdr3_aa: CASSIVQGNEQYF
j_call: TRBJ2-1; clone_size: once; v_call: TRBV14; d_call: -; cdr3_nt: TGTGCCAGCAGCCAAGATGAGGGATACAATGAGCAGTTCTTC; cdr3_aa: CASSQDEGYNEQFF
j_call: TRBJ2-1; clone_size: -; v_call: TRBV5-8; d_call: -; cdr3_nt: TGTGCCAGCAGCCCGCAGGGCAGGGGTTCTATCGGTGAGCAGTTCTTC; cdr3_aa: CASSPQGRGSIGEQFF
j_call: TRBJ2-6; clone_size: -; v_call: TRBV30; d_call: -; cdr3_nt: TGTGCCCAACAGCAGGGTAGCTCTGGGGCCAACGGCCTGACTTTC; cdr3_aa: CAQQQGSSGANGLTF
j_call: TRBJ1-1; clone_size: -; v_call: TRBV4-3; d_call: -; cdr3_nt: TGCGCCAGCAGCCAAGATAGGAGAATTGAAGCTTTCTTT; cdr3_aa: CASSQDRRIEAFF
j_call: TRBJ2-7; clone_size: -; v_call: TRBV18; d_call: -; cdr3_nt: TGTGCCAGCTCCGATAGTCGGCAGGTACCCCACGAGCAGTACTTC; cdr3_aa: CASSDSRQVPHEQYF
j_call: TRBJ2-1; clone_size: once; v_call: TRBV19; d_call: TRBD2; cdr3_nt: TGTGCCAGTAGTAGGGGACTAGCCAGCTCCTACAATGAGCAGTTCTTC; cdr3_aa: CASSRGLASSYNEQFF
j_call: TRBJ1-1; clone_size: -; v_call: TRBV28; d_call: TRBD1; cdr3_nt: TGTGCCTCGACAGGGGTCACTGAAGCTTTCTTT; cdr3_aa: CASTGVTEAFF
j_call: TRBJ2-7; clone_size: -; v_call: TRBV10-2; d_call: TRBD2; cdr3_nt: TGCGCCAGCAGTGAGTGGACTAGCGGATACGAGCAGTACTTC; cdr3_aa: CASSEWTSGYEQYF
j_call: TRBJ1-5; clone_size: -; v_call: TRBV30; d_call: -; cdr3_nt: TGTGCCTGGGATAACGGGGTCGGAGGGCATCAGCCCCAGCATTTT; cdr3_aa: CAWDNGVGGHQPQHF
j_call: TRBJ2-6; clone_size: -; v_call: TRBV7-9; d_call: -; cdr3_nt: TGTGCCAGCAGCTTACCACCGGGCTCTGGGGCCAACGTCCTGACTTTC; cdr3_aa: CASSLPPGSGANVLTF
j_call: TRBJ1-4; clone_size: -; v_call: TRBV29-1; d_call: -; cdr3_nt: TGCAGCGTTATTCGGTCGGGTAATGAAAAACTGTTTTTT; cdr3_aa: CSVIRSGNEKLFF
j_call: TRBJ2-2; clone_size: -; v_call: TRBV5-1; d_call: -; cdr3_nt: TGCGCCAGCAGGGGACAGAACACCGGGGAGCTGTTTTTT; cdr3_aa: CASRGQNTGELFF
j_call: TRBJ2-4; clone_size: -; v_call: TRBV7-8; d_call: TRBD1; cdr3_nt: TGTGCCAGCAGCTTAACAGGGGTTAACAGTCAGTACTTC; cdr3_aa: CASSLTGVNSQYF
j_call: TRBJ2-7; clone_size: few; v_call: TRBV7-9; d_call: -; cdr3_nt: TGTGCCAGCAGTCTCCGACAGTACGAGCAGTACTTC; cdr3_aa: CASSLRQYEQYF
j_call: TRBJ2-7; clone_size: -; v_call: TRBV5-1; d_call: -; cdr3_nt: TGCGCCAGCAGCCGGGGGTCCCGCTACGAGCAGTACTTC; cdr3_aa: CASSRGSRYEQYF
j_call: TRBJ2-5; clone_size: -; v_call: TRBV6-5; d_call: TRBD2; cdr3_nt: TGTGCCAGCAGCACCGTGGCGGGGGGGAACCAGTACTTC; cdr3_aa: CASSTVAGGNQYF
j_call: TRBJ1-5; clone_size: -; v_call: TRBV5-5; d_call: -; cdr3_nt: TGTGCCAGCAGTCCGGTGCGGGGACAGCCCCAGCATTTT; cdr3_aa: CASSPVRGQPQHF
j_call: TRBJ1-2; clone_size: -; v_call: TRBV27; d_call: -; cdr3_nt: TGTGCCAGCAGTCAAATTTCTCCGGGACACGGGAACTATGGCTACACCTTC; cdr3_aa: CASSQISPGHGNYGYTF
j_call: TRBJ2-1; clone_size: -; v_call: TRBV6-1; d_call: -; cdr3_nt: TGTGCCAGTAATAGCCCCGGGCAGTTCTTC; cdr3_aa: CASNSPGQFF
j_call: TRBJ1-1; clone_size: -; v_call: TRBV6-6; d_call: -; cdr3_nt: TGTGCCAGCACCAACGGGAACAGTATCATGAACACTGAAGCTTTCTTT; cdr3_aa: CASTNGNSIMNTEAFF
j_call: TRBJ1-2; clone_size: -; v_call: TRBV29-1; d_call: TRBD1; cdr3_nt: TGCAGCGCCGCGACAGGGGATGGCTATGGCTACACCTTC; cdr3_aa: CSAATGDGYGYTF
j_call: TRBJ2-2; clone_size: few; v_call: TRBV9; d_call: TRBD2; cdr3_nt: TGTGCCAGCAGCGTAGACCTAGGACTAGCGGGAGGTGGGTACACCGGGGAGCTGTTTTTT; cdr3_aa: CASSVDLGLAGGGYTGELFF
j_call: TRBJ1-5; clone_size: few; v_call: TRBV15; d_call: -; cdr3_nt: TGTGCCACCAGCTCAGGGGAAGGAGGTGGGGGGGATTATAGCAATCAGCCCCAGCATTTT; cdr3_aa: CATSSGEGGGGDYSNQPQHF
j_call: TRBJ2-6; clone_size: -; v_call: TRBV30; d_call: -; cdr3_nt: TGTGCCTGGAAGGGAGGTTTCGGGGCCAACGTCCTGACTTTC; cdr3_aa: CAWKGGFGANVLTF
j_call: TRBJ2-7; clone_size: -; v_call: TRBV4-3; d_call: TRBD1; cdr3_nt: TGCGCCAGCAGCCAGGACAGGGGTTACGAGCAGTACTTC; cdr3_aa: CASSQDRGYEQYF
j_call: TRBJ2-3; clone_size: -; v_call: TRBV14; d_call: -; cdr3_nt: TGTGCCAGCAGCCAGGGCCCGCCGAATACGCAGTATTTT; cdr3_aa: CASSQGPPNTQYF
j_call: TRBJ2-3; clone_size: -; v_call: TRBV30; d_call: -; cdr3_nt: TGTGCCTGGAGGGACTTCTGGGCCCCAGATACGCAGTATTTT; cdr3_aa: CAWRDFWAPDTQYF
j_call: TRBJ2-7; clone_size: -; v_call: TRBV4-3; d_call: TRBD2; cdr3_nt: TGCGCCAGCAGCCGCCGGACTAGCGGGAGGGGAGCCTACGAGCAGTACTTC; cdr3_aa: CASSRRTSGRGAYEQYF
j_call: TRBJ2-1; clone_size: -; v_call: TRBV7-3; d_call: TRBD2; cdr3_nt: TGTGCCAGCAGCCCTAACGGGGGGGCCTACAATGAGCAGTTCTTC; cdr3_aa: CASSPNGGAYNEQFF
j_call: TRBJ1-5; clone_size: -; v_call: TRBV6-5; d_call: -; cdr3_nt: TGTGCCAGCAGCTGGGGGCAGGGCGGGAATCAGCCCCAGCATTTT; cdr3_aa: CASSWGQGGNQPQHF
j_call: TRBJ2-1; clone_size: -; v_call: TRBV5-1; d_call: TRBD1; cdr3_nt: TGCGCCAGCAGCTTGGGACAGGGGGCCGATGAGCAGTTCTTC; cdr3_aa: CASSLGQGADEQFF
j_call: TRBJ2-7; clone_size: -; v_call: TRBV7-9; d_call: -; cdr3_nt: TGTGCCAGCAGCTTAGACGGCAGGGCCTACGAGCAGTACTTC; cdr3_aa: CASSLDGRAYEQYF